Here is one TCR beta chain with its context. Its specificity is not known. This specimen belongs to a study of shared clonotypes between healthy human individuals. As defined, naive CD8 cells were CD45RO-negative and positively selected for CCR7, with terminally differentiated effector memory CD45RA+ cells excluded. On sorted subsets, replicate PCRs used approximately 190 ng DNA, or tens of thousands of T cell genomes. Some clones are missing from TCRdb's copy, which holds only in-frame ones; the method was immunoSEQ multiplex PCR. The data hold roughly 2,000,000 clones, with roughly 94% observed a single time. Study observations and caveats: Larger estimated richness was generally recorded for naive subsets relative to memory subsets. Several donors shared approximately 5% of their naive CD4 clonotypes.

The ends were cut back, 4 bases at V and 0 bases at J, with 20 bases in the middle. The CDR3 has 17 amino acids. The V gene's germline CDR1 is SGHDT and CDR2 YYEEEE. This clonotype originated in a man aged 18 to 30 in good health. This sequence joins TRBV5-6 and TRBJ2-7; the D gene is possibly TRBD1 (5 bases). The source material was naive CD8+ T cells sorted from blood. This chain's CDR3 is CASSPQFQGYLSYEQYF. The CDR3 coding sequence is TGTGCCAGCAGCCCTCAATTTCAGGGCTACCTCTCCTACGAGCAGTACTTC. The whole variable domain, filled in from reference TRBV5-6 and TRBJ2-7, reads DAGVTQSPTHLIKTRGQQVTLRCSPKSGHDTVSWYQQALGQGPQFIFQYYEEEERQRGNFPDRFSGHQFPNYSSELNVNALLLGDSALYLCASSPQFQGYLSYEQYFGPGTRLTVT.